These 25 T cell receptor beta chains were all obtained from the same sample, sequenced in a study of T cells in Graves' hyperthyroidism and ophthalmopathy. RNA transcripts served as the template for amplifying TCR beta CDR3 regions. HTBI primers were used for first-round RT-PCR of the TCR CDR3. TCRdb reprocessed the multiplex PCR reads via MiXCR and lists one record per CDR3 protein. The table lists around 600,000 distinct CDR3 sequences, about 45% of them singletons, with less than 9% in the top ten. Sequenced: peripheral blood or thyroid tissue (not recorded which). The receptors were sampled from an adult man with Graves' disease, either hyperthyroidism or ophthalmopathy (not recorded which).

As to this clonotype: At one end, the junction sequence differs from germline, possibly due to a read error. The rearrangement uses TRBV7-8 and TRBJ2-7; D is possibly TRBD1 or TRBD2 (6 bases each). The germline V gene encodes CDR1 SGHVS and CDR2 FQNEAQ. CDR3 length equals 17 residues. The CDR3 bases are TGTGCCAGCAGCTTAGCGTCTCCCTCCCCGGGGGCTAACGAGCAGCACTTC. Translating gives CASSLASPSPGANEQHF.

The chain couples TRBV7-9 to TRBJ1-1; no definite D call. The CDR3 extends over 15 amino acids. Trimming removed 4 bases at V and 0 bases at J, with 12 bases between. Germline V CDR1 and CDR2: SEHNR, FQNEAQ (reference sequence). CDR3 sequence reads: CASSSVSGVNTEAFF. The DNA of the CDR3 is TGTGCCAGCAGCTCAGTCTCTGGGGTGAACACTGAAGCTTTCTTT.

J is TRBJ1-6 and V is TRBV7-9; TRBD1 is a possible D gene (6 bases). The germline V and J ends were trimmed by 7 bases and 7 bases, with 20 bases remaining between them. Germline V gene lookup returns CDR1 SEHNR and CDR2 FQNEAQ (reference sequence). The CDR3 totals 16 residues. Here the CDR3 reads CASTPGDNGGNSPLHF. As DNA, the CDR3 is TGTGCCAGCACGCCCGGGGACAACGGAGGGAATTCACCCCTCCACTTT.

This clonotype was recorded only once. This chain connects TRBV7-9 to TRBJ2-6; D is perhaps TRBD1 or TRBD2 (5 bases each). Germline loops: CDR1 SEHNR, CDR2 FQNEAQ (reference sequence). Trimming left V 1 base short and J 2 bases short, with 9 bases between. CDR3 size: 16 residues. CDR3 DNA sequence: TGTGCCAGCAGCTTAGGAGGGGATACTGGGGCCAACGTCCTGACTTTC. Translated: CASSLGGDTGANVLTF.

The CDR3 DNA follows: TGTGCCACTAAGGCCGGCCCTACAGGGAAGAATGAAAAACTGTTTTTT. Its protein product is CATKAGPTGKNEKLFF. The chain couples TRBV15 to TRBJ1-4, with D maybe TRBD1 (6 bases). V was trimmed by 9 bases and J by 5 bases, leaving 22 bases between them. This CDR3 has 16 residues. Looked up from germline, CDR1 is LNHNV and CDR2 is YYDKDF (reference sequence).

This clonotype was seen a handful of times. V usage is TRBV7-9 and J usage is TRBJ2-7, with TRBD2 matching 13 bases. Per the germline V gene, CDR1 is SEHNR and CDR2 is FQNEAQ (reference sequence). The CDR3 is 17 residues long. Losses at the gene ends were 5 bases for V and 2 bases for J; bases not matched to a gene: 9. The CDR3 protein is CASSPGLAGEVPYEQYF. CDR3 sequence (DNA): TGTGCCAGCAGCCCCGGACTAGCGGGAGAGGTCCCCTACGAGCAGTACTTC.

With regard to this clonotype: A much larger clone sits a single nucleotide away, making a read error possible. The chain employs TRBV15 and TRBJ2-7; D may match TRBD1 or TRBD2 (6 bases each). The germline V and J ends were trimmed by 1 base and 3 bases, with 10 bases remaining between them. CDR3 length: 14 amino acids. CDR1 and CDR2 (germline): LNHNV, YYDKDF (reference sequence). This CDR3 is CATSRARGDYEQYF. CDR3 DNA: TGTGCCACCAGCAGAGCGAGGGGGGACTACGAGCAGTACTTC.

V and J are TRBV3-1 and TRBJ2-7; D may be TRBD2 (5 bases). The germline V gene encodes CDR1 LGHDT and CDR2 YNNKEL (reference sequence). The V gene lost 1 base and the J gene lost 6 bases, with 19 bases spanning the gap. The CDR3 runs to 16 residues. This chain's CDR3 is CASSQGDQRINAEQYF. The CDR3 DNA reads TGTGCCAGCAGCCAAGGGGATCAGCGGATCAACGCCGAGCAGTACTTC.

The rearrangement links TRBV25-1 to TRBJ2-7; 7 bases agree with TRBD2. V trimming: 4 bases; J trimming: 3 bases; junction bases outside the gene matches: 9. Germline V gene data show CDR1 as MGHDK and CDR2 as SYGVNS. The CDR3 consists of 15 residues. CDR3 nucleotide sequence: TGTGCCAGCAGTGCCCCTGGGAGGGACGTCTACGAGCAGTACTTC. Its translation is CASSAPGRDVYEQYF.

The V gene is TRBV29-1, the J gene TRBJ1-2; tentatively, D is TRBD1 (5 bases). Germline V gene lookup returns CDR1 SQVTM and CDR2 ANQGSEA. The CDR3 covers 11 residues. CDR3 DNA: TGCAGTGGAGGGGCCAACTATGGCTACACCTTC. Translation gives CSGGANYGYTF.

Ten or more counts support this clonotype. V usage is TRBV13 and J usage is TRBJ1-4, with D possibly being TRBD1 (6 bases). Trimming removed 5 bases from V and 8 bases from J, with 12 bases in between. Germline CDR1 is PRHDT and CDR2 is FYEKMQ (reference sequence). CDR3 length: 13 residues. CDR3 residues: CASSPQGGEKLFF. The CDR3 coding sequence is TGTGCCAGCAGCCCACAGGGAGGGGAAAAACTGTTTTTT.

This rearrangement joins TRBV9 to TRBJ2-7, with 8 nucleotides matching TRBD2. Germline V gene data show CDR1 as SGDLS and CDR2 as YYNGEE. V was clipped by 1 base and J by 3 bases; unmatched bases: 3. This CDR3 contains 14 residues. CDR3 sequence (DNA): TGTGCCAGCAGCGTAAGCGGGAGTTTCTACGAGCAGTACTTC. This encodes CASSVSGSFYEQYF.

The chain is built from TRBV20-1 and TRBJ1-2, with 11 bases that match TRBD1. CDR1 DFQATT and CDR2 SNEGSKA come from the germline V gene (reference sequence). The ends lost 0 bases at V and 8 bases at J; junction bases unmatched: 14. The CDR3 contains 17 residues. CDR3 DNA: TGCAGTGCTAGAGACCTATTGACCGGGACAGGGGGAAAAGGCTACACCTTC. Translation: CSARDLLTGTGGKGYTF.

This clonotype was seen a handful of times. In DNA, the CDR3 is TGTGCCAGCAGCCCCGACCACAGGGCGGACGGGACTGAAGCTTTCTTT. It codes for CASSPDHRADGTEAFF. This sequence joins TRBV7-9 and TRBJ1-1; D possibly corresponds to TRBD1 (6 bases). The V gene lost 5 bases and the J gene lost 5 bases, with 21 bases spanning the gap. The germline CDR1 and CDR2 sequences are SEHNR and FQNEAQ (reference sequence). The CDR3 is 16 amino acids.

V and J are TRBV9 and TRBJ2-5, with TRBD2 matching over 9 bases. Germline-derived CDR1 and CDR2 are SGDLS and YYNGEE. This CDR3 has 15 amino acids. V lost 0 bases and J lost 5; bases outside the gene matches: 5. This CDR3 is CASSVGASGKETQYF. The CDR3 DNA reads TGTGCCAGCAGCGTAGGGGCTAGCGGGAAGGAGACCCAGTACTTC.

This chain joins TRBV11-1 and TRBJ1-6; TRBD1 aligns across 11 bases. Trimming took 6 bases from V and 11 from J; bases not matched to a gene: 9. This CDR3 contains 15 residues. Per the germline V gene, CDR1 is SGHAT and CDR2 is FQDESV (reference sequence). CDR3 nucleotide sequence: TGTGCCAGCAGTGTCCGGACAGGGGGCTCTACACCCCTCCACTTT. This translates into CASSVRTGGSTPLHF.

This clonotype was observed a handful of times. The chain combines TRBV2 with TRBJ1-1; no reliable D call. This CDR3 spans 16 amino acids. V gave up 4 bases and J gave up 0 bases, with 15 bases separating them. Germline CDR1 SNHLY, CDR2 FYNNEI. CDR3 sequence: CASSGGLRQLNTEAFF. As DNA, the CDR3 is TGTGCCAGCAGTGGAGGATTACGTCAGCTGAACACTGAAGCTTTCTTT.

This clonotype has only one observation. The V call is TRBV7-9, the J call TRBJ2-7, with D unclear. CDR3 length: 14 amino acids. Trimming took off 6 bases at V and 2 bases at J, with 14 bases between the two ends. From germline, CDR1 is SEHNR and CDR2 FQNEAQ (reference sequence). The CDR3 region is CASSLNGFPYEQYF. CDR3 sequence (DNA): TGTGCCAGCAGTTTAAACGGTTTTCCCTACGAGCAGTACTTC.

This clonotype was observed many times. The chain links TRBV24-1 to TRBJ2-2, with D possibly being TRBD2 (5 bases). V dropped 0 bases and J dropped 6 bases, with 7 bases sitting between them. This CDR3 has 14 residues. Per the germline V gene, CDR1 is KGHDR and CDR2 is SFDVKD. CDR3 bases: TGTGCCACCAGTGATTTGCGGCGGGCCGGGGAGCTGTTTTTT. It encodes CATSDLRRAGELFF.

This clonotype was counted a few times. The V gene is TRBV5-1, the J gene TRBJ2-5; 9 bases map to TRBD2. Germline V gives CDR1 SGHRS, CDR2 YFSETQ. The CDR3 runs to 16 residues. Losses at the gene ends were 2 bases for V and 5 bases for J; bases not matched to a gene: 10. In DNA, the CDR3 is TGCGCCAGCAGCTTACTTCGCGGGGGGGCCACGGAGACCCAGTACTTC. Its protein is CASSLLRGGATETQYF.

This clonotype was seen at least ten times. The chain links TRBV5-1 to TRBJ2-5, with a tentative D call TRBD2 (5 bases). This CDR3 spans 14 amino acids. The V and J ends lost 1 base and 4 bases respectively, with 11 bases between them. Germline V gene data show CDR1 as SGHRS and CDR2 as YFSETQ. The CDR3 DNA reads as TGCGCCAGCAGCTTGTCCCGGCGGGTAGAGACCCAGTACTTC. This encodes CASSLSRRVETQYF.

CDR3 amino acids: CASSEGWEKSYEQYF. The DNA of the CDR3 is TGTGCCAGCAGTGAAGGTTGGGAGAAGAGCTACGAGCAGTACTTC. This sequence joins TRBV7-9 and TRBJ2-7; tentative D call: TRBD2 (5 bases). CDR1 SEHNR and CDR2 FQNEAQ come from the germline V gene (reference sequence). Trimming cost V 6 bases and J 3 bases, with 18 bases left between them. The CDR3 consists of 15 residues.

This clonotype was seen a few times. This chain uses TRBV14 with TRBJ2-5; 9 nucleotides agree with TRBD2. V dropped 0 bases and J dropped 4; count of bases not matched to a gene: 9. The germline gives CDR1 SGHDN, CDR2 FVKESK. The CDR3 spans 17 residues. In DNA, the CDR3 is TGTGCCAGCAGCCAAGAAGGCCTAGCGGGATGGGCAGAGACCCAGTACTTC. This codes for CASSQEGLAGWAETQYF.

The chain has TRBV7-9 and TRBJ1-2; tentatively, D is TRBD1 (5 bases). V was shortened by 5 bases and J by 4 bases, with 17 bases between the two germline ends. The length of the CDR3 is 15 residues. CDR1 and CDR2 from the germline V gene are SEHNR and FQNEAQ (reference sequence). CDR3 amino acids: CASSQLRQTLYGYTF. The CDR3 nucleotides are TGTGCCAGCAGCCAACTTAGACAGACCCTCTATGGCTACACCTTC.

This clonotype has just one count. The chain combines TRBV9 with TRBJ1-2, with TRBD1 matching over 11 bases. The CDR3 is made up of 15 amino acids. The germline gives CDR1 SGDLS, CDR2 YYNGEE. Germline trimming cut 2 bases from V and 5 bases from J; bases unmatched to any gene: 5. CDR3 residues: CASSVADRGLYGYTF. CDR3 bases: TGTGCCAGCAGCGTCGCGGACAGGGGGCTGTATGGCTACACCTTC.